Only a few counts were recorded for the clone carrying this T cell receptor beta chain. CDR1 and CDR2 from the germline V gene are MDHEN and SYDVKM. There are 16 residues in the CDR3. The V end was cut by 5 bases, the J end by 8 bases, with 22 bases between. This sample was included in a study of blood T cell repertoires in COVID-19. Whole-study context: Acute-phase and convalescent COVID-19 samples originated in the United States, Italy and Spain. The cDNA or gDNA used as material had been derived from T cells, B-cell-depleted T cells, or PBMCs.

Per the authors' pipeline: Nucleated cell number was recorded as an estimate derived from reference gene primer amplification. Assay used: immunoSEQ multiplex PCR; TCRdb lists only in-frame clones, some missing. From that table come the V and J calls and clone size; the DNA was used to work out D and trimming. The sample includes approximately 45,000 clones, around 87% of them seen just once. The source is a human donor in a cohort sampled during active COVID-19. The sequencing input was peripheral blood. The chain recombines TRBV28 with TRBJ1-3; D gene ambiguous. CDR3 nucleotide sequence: TGTGCCAGCAGTCAAGGCCCTATCGCACTTCAGGACACCATATATTTT. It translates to CASSQGPIALQDTIYF.